This paragraph reports one TCR beta chain. What it binds is unknown. The data were obtained in a study of T-cell memory formation after mild COVID-19. Study-wide context: Largely, the TCR clusters proved donor specific.

TCRdb called the 5' RACE reads again in MiXCR, with one record for every CDR3 protein. The table has just under 150,000 distinct CDR3 sequences, 19% seen once; the top ten hold about 2.1%. The V and J ends lost 10 bases and 5 bases respectively, with 16 bases between them. From germline, CDR1 is SEHNR and CDR2 FQNEAQ (reference sequence). CDR3 length equals 13 residues. Study findings and constraints: For second-wave clones that peaked at day 37, SARS-CoV-2 specificity went unverified. Pre-infection memory already had some responding clones, implying cross-reactive memory joined. Clones which contracted sat mainly in CM and EM if CD4+, and in EMRA if CD8+.

The receptor's source is an adult woman who had mild COVID-19 (a few samples of this study predate the infection). Cell type and time point are not known. The chain carries TRBV7-9 and TRBJ2-3, with D unclear. Material: PBMCs or a T cell subset sorted from them (not recorded which). The CDR3 is CAISLQRGDTQYF. In DNA form, the CDR3 reads TGTGCCATCTCCCTGCAACGCGGAGATACGCAGTATTTT. Complete variable domain (other parts from reference TRBV7-9 and TRBJ2-3): DTGVSQNPRHKITKRGQNVTFRCDPISEHNRLYWYRQTLGQGPEFLTYFQNEAQLEKSRLLSDRFSAERPKGSFSTLEIQRTEQGDSAMYLCAISLQRGDTQYFGPGTRLTVL.